This T cell receptor (beta chain) comes out of a study of post-analysis software for immune sequencing data. On the study more broadly: There were relapsing-remitting, secondary progressive and progressive-relapsing multiple sclerosis among the disease courses included. Study outcomes and limitations: Among 5 or 6 TRBV segments more frequent in patients than controls were TRBV5-6, TRBV5-1 and TRBV20-1. Controls significantly exceeded multiple sclerosis patients in normalized Chao1 diversity.

Only a few counts were recorded for this clonotype. Its antigen is not identified. Incorporated into the TCR beta cDNA libraries were unique molecular identifiers, which served to reduce PCR and sequencing biases. TCRdb itself ran the PCR reads through MiXCR, one entry per CDR3 protein. The table records 350,000 to 450,000 distinct CDR3 sequences, approximately 38% of them present only once. CDR3 length: 14 residues. Per germline, CDR1 SEHNR and CDR2 FQNEAQ (reference sequence). V lost 5 bases, J lost 7 bases, and 7 bases stayed unmatched. The TCR originated in a girl between 5 and 17 years old with multiple sclerosis. The V and J genes are TRBV7-9 and TRBJ2-1; 8 bases agree with TRBD1. Source material: blood. CDR3 amino acids: CASSPGQAWNEQFF. CDR3 sequence (DNA): TGTGCCAGCAGCCCGGGACAGGCGTGGAATGAGCAGTTCTTC.